Below, one T cell receptor (beta chain) is given with its context. Using a J-beta primer mix together with a sample-barcoded 5' primer, a second PCR was run for 7 to 11 cycles. TCRdb reanalysed the 5' RACE reads using MiXCR and keeps one entry per CDR3 protein. The table has 800,000 to 950,000 distinct CDR3 sequences, 25% to 30% seen once. These data belong to a study of blood T cells in healthy people across ages. Germline V CDR1 and CDR2: MRHNA, SNTAGT. This CDR3 is built from 16 residues. Trimming took 2 bases from V and 0 from J, leaving 11 bases between them. The same sample was also used in a study of T cells of mothers and their children.

The clonotype was recovered from a woman between 40 and 55 years old in good health. Material for sequencing was blood. The rearrangement links TRBV6-4 to TRBJ2-1, with D perhaps matching TRBD2 (6 bases). As DNA, the CDR3 is TGTGCCAGCAGTGACCGAGACGGGGGCTCCTACAATGAGCAGTTCTTC. The encoded protein is CASSDRDGGSYNEQFF.